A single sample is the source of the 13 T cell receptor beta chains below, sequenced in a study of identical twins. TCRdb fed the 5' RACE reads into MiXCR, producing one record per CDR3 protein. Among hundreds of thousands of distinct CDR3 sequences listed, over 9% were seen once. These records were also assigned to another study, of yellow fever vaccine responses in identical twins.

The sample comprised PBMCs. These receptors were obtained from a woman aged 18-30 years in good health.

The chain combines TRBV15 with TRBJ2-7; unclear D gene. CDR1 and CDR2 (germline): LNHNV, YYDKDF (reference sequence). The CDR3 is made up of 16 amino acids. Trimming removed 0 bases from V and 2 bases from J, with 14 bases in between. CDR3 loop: CATSRDPQAYPYEQYF. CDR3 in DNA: TGTGCCACCAGCAGAGATCCCCAGGCATATCCCTACGAGCAGTACTTC.

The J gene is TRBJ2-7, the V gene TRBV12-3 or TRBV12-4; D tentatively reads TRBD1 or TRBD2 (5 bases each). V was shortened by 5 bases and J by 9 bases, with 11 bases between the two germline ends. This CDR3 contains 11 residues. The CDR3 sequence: CASSQRGPQYF. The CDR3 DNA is TGTGCCAGCAGTCAGAGGGGCCCGCAGTACTTC.

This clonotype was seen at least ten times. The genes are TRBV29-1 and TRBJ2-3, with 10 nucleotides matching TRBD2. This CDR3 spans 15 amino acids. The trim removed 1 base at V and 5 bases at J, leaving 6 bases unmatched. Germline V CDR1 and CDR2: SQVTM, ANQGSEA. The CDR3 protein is CSVEASGRARDTQYF. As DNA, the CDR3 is TGCAGCGTTGAAGCAAGCGGGAGGGCCAGAGATACGCAGTATTTT.

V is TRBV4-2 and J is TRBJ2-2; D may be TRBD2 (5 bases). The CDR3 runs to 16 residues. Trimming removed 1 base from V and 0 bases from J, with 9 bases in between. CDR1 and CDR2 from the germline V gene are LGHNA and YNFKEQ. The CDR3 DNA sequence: TGTGCCAGCAGCCAAGTGGGAGAGCCGAACACCGGGGAGCTGTTTTTT. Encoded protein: CASSQVGEPNTGELFF.

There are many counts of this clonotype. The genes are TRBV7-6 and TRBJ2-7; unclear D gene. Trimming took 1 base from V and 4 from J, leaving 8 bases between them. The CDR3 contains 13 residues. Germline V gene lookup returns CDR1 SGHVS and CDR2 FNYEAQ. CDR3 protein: CASSLVSQYEQYF. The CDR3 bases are TGTGCCAGCAGCTTAGTAAGTCAGTACGAGCAGTACTTC.

As DNA, the CDR3 is TGCAGTGCTAGAGCCGGGACAGGGCCCTACGAGCAGTACTTC. Translated, it gives CSARAGTGPYEQYF. The rearrangement joins TRBV20-1 to TRBJ2-7; TRBD1 matches at 9 bases. The CDR3 is 14 residues long. Germline CDR1 is DFQATT and CDR2 is SNEGSKA (reference sequence). Trimming took 1 base from V and 2 from J; bases not matched to a gene: 3.

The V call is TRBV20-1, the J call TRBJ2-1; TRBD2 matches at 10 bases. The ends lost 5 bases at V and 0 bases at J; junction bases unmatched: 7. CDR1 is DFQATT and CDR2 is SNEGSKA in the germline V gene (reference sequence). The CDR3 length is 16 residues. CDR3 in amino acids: CSAWTSGGLSYNEQFF. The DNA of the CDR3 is TGCAGTGCTTGGACTAGCGGAGGACTCTCCTACAATGAGCAGTTCTTC.

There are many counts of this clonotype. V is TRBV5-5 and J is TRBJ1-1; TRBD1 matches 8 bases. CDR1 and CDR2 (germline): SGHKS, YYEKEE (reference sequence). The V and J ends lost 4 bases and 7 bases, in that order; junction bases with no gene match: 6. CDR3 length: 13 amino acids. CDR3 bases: TGTGCCAGCAGCGGACAGGGCCCGTTTGAAGCTTTCTTT. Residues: CASSGQGPFEAFF.

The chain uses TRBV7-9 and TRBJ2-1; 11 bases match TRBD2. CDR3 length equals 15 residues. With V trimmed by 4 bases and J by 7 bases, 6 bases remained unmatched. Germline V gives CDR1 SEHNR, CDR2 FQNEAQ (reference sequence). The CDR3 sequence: CASSWSSGGFNEQFF. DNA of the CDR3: TGTGCCAGCAGCTGGTCTAGCGGGGGGTTTAATGAGCAGTTCTTC.

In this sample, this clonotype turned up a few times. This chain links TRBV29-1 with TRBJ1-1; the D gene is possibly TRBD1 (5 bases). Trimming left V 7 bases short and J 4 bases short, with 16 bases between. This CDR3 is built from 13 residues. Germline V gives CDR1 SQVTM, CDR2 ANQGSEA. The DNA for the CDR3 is TGCAGCGCCGACCGGGGCCTGGGCACTGAAGCTTTCTTT. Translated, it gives CSADRGLGTEAFF.

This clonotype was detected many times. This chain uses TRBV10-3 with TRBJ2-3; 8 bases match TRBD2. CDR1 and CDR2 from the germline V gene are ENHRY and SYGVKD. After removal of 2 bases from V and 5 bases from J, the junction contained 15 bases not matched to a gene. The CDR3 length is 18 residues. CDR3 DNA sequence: TGTGCCATCAGTGAGGGGGAATGGAGCGGGAGCTCGAAAGATACGCAGTATTTT. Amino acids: CAISEGEWSGSSKDTQYF.

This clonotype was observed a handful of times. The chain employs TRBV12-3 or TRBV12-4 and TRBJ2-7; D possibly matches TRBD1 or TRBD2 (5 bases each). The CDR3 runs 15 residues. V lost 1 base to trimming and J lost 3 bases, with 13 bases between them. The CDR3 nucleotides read TGTGCCAGCAGTTTAGGGGGACGGGGAGACTACGAGCAGTACTTC. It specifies CASSLGGRGDYEQYF.

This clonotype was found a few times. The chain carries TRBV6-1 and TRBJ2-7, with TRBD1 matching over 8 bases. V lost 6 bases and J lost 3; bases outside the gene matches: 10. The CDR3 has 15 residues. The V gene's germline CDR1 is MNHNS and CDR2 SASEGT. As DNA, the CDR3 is TGTGCCAGCAGACCTGGGCAGGGGGCCTTCTACGAGCAGTACGTC. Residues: CASRPGQGAFYEQYV.